These 17 T cell receptor beta chains were all obtained from the same sample, sequenced in a study of cytomegalovirus exposure and HLA in healthy donors. 60 Vbeta and 13 Jbeta primers were used in PCR. Profiling relied on immunoSEQ multiplex PCR, and the TCRdb table lists in-frame clones only, not all of them. Altogether approximately 190,000 clones are present, over 75% being singletons, with the ten largest covering about 6%. Sequencing input: PBMCs. All receptors derive from a man between 35 and 55 years old in good health and CMV-seropositive.

The chain joins TRBV7-9 to TRBJ2-5; D gene uncertain. This CDR3 has 10 amino acids. From germline, CDR1 is SEHNR and CDR2 FQNEAQ (reference sequence). V was cut by 6 bases and J by 4 bases, with 3 bases left in between. CDR3 residues: CASSRETQYF. The CDR3 nucleotides read TGTGCCAGCAGTAGAGAGACCCAGTACTTC.

The chain carries TRBV7-3 and TRBJ1-4; tentatively, D is TRBD1 (6 bases). Germline V gene lookup returns CDR1 SGHTA and CDR2 FQGTGA. CDR3 length: 15 residues. V was shortened by 6 bases and J by 3 bases, with 14 bases between the two germline ends. The CDR3 protein is CASSLQGSANEKLFF. The CDR3 DNA reads as TGTGCCAGCAGTCTCCAGGGGTCGGCTAATGAAAAACTGTTTTTT.

This clone was recorded once. V gene TRBV6-5 combines with J gene TRBJ2-2; 11 positions agree with TRBD2. The CDR3 length is 15 residues. V shed 6 bases and J 1 base; nucleotides not matched to a gene: 1. The germline gives CDR1 MNHEY, CDR2 SVGAGI. The CDR3 DNA sequence: TGTGCCAGCAGGGGACTAGCGGTGAACACCGGGGAGCTGTTTTTT. This encodes CASRGLAVNTGELFF.

The V gene is TRBV9, the J gene TRBJ1-5; 9 bases line up with TRBD1. Trimming cost V 3 bases and J 3 bases; bases outside gene matches: 4. Germline lookup yields CDR1 SGDLS and CDR2 YYNGEE. The CDR3 runs to 15 residues. CDR3 nucleotide sequence: TGTGCCAGCAGCGGGGGGGACAGGGTCAATCAGCCCCAGCATTTT. This encodes CASSGGDRVNQPQHF.

The gene calls are TRBV18 and TRBJ1-1; tentative D call: TRBD1 (5 bases). The V and J ends lost 3 bases and 5 bases respectively, with 13 bases between them. In germline, CDR1 is KGHSH, CDR2 LQKENI. This CDR3 is built from 14 residues. CDR3 sequence (DNA): TGTGCCAGCTCACCCCCAGGGTTTATAACTGAAGCTTTCTTT. It yields the protein CASSPPGFITEAFF.

The chain uses TRBV7-2 and TRBJ2-3, with D possibly matching TRBD1 (5 bases). Germline assignment: CDR1 SGHTA and CDR2 FQGNSA. This CDR3 spans 15 amino acids. V shed 5 bases and J shed 0 bases, with 12 bases lying between them. CDR3 DNA: TGTGCCAGCAGCCGGTGGACACCTAGCACAGATACGCAGTATTTT. This encodes CASSRWTPSTDTQYF.

The count of this clone is one. CDR3 nucleotides: TGTGCCAGCAGCGGGGGCTATCACGGAGAGACCCAGTACTTC. Its translation: CASSGGYHGETQYF. The rearrangement joins TRBV9 to TRBJ2-5; D may be TRBD1 (5 bases). The V and J ends lost 3 bases and 4 bases respectively, with 13 bases between them. Germline V gives CDR1 SGDLS, CDR2 YYNGEE. The CDR3 contains 14 residues. Complete variable domain (other parts from reference TRBV9 and TRBJ2-5): DSGVTQTPKHLITATGQRVTLRCSPRSGDLSVYWYQQSLDQGLQFLIQYYNGEERAKGNILERFSAQQFPDLHSELNLSSLELGDSALYFCASSGGYHGETQYFGPGTRLLVL.

The gene calls are TRBV29-1 and TRBJ2-7; TRBD2 is a possible D gene (5 bases). Germline V gene sequence: CDR1 SQVTM, CDR2 ANQGSEA. The CDR3 has 15 amino acids. V lost 3 bases, J lost 3 bases, and 18 bases lay in between. CDR3 residues: CSVEVSEGRGYEQYF. The CDR3 nucleotides read TGCAGCGTTGAGGTTTCCGAAGGTCGGGGCTACGAGCAGTACTTC.

This chain's CDR3 is CASSLSDDSQPQHF. CDR3 DNA sequence: TGTGCCAGCAGTTTAAGCGACGACAGTCAGCCCCAGCATTTT. V gene TRBV28 combines with J gene TRBJ1-5, with TRBD1 as a possible D gene (5 bases). The CDR3 loop spans 14 amino acids. CDR1 and CDR2 from the germline V gene are MDHEN and SYDVKM. Between the trimmed V and J ends, which lost 2 bases and 6 bases, there was a span of 11 bases.

The V call is TRBV18, the J call TRBJ1-3, with 9 bases lining up with TRBD1. With 4 bases clipped from V and 5 bases from J, the junction kept 6 bases outside the gene matches. CDR1 and CDR2 (germline): KGHSH, LQKENI. There are 15 residues in the CDR3. CDR3 nucleotide sequence: TGTGCCAGCTCACTCGGGACAGGGACGAGAAACACCATATATTTT. It yields the protein CASSLGTGTRNTIYF.

This chain connects TRBV5-1 to TRBJ1-2; 8 bases are a match to TRBD1. Germline loops: CDR1 SGHRS, CDR2 YFSETQ. V lost 4 bases and J lost 5; bases outside the gene matches: 7. The CDR3 has 14 amino acids. This CDR3 is CASSEGQGRYGYTF. The CDR3 coding sequence is TGCGCCAGCAGCGAAGGACAGGGTCGGTATGGCTACACCTTC.

The chain is built from TRBV6-1 and TRBJ1-3, with a possible D match to TRBD1 (5 bases). CDR3 length: 18 amino acids. Germline V gene sequence: CDR1 MNHNS, CDR2 SASEGT. V lost 0 bases and J 0 bases, leaving 15 bases between the germline ends. CDR3 DNA: TGTGCCAGCAGTGAAGCGCGCAGGGCTTTGACCTCTGGAAACACCATATATTTT. This sequence encodes CASSEARRALTSGNTIYF.

The chain is built from TRBV5-5 and TRBJ2-5; 9 bases match TRBD1. The germline V gene has CDR1 SGHKS and CDR2 YYEKEE (reference sequence). Losses at the gene ends were 1 base for V and 5 bases for J; bases not matched to a gene: 6. The CDR3 has 15 amino acids. The CDR3 DNA reads TGTGCCAGCAGCTTGAGGACAGGGGAATTTGAGACCCAGTACTTC. This encodes CASSLRTGEFETQYF.

The chain couples TRBV10-3 to TRBJ2-3; 13 nucleotides match TRBD2. The germline CDR1 and CDR2 sequences are ENHRY and SYGVKD. V lost 4 bases, J lost 5 bases, and 3 bases stayed unmatched. CDR3 length: 15 amino acids. The CDR3 coding sequence is TGTGCCATCAGTGGACTAGCGGGGGGAGGAGATACGCAGTATTTT. Its translation is CAISGLAGGGDTQYF.

This clone appeared once. The same CDR3 arises from other DNA sequences in this sample as well. The chain recombines TRBV9 with TRBJ1-1, with D unclear. This CDR3 is 13 amino acids long. V lost 1 base and J 1 base, leaving 5 bases between the germline ends. Germline CDR1 is SGDLS and CDR2 is YYNGEE. The CDR3 nucleotides are TGTGCCAGCAGCGTAAGAGGGAACACTGAAGCTTTCTTT. It translates to CASSVRGNTEAFF.

This rearrangement joins TRBV28 to TRBJ2-7; D not resolved. This CDR3 region has 14 residues. Per the germline V gene, CDR1 is MDHEN and CDR2 is SYDVKM. V lost 6 bases to trimming and J lost 4 bases, with 16 bases between them. The CDR3 sequence is CASSASAGLYEQYF. CDR3 sequence (DNA): TGTGCCAGCAGCGCCTCGGCAGGTCTGTACGAGCAGTACTTC.

This clone was observed a single time. This rearrangement joins TRBV4-1 to TRBJ2-7; 12 bases map to TRBD2. Looked up from germline, CDR1 is MGHRA and CDR2 is YSYEKL. The CDR3 runs to 16 residues. J lost 0 bases, V lost 4 bases, and 4 bases had no gene match. CDR3 sequence (DNA): TGCGCCAGCAGCCCTCGGACTAGCGGGGCCTCCTACGAGCAGTACTTC. Protein product: CASSPRTSGASYEQYF.